The clone carrying this T cell receptor beta chain was recorded many times. Its antigen is currently unknown. This record belongs to a study of T cells after yellow fever vaccination. About the research overall: Fractions containing few cells were prepared with SMART-Seq v4 Ultra Low Input.

UMIs were added to TCR cDNA along with a universal primer site when it was made by 5'RACE template switching. TCRdb ran MiXCR on the 5' RACE reads and lists one entry per CDR3 protein. The sample shows 100,000 to 150,000 distinct CDR3 sequences, 7.4% of them seen only once. Study-level points and caveats: Only a small proportion of the clonotypes turned up in both the CD4 and the CD8 compartments, likely arising from convergent recombination. Most clones from primary vaccination resurfaced after the booster (approximately 95% CD4, 88% CD8).

The V gene lost 0 bases and the J gene lost 7 bases, with 12 bases spanning the gap. The CDR3 is 14 residues long. CDR1 and CDR2 from the germline V gene are LGHNA and YNFKEQ. Sequencing used CD4+ T cells sorted from PBMCs, obtained more than 8 days after the first yellow fever vaccination. This chain connects TRBV4-2 to TRBJ2-5, with D unresolved. This receptor was taken from a man younger than 35 who received the YFV17D yellow fever vaccine. CDR3 in DNA: TGTGCCAGCAGCCAAGACAGACTTGAGTGGACCCAGTACTTC. Encoded protein: CASSQDRLEWTQYF.